This T cell receptor beta chain emerged from a study of response to subunit inactivated influenza vaccine. Notes on the study in general: Researchers suggested that each seasonal influenza vaccination recruits few new T cells.

CDR1 and CDR2 from the germline V gene are MNHEY and SVGAGI. This CDR3 region has 13 residues. Trimming took off 0 bases at V and 7 bases at J, with 6 bases between the two ends. TCRdb itself ran the RT-PCR reads through MiXCR, one entry per CDR3 protein. The repertoire holds around 500,000 distinct CDR3 sequences, with 9.5% to 12% as singletons. This clonotype came up a few times. Its antigen is still unknown. The input for sequencing was PBMCs from blood, taken about 40 days after vaccination. The receptor comes from a man aged 45-65 years who received an inactivated influenza vaccine. The V and J genes are TRBV6-5 and TRBJ2-2; D unresolved. The CDR3 DNA is TGTGCCAGCAGTTACTCGCCGGGCGGGGAGCTGTTTTTT. Its translation: CASSYSPGGELFF.